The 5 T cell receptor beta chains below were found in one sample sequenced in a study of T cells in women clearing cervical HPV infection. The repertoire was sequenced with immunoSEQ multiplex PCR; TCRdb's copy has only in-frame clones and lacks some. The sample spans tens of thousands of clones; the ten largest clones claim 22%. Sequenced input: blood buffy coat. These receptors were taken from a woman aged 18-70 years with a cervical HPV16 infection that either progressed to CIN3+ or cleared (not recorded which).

The DNA read from the CDR3 is TGTGCCAGTAGTAGACAGGGGGCCTACGAC. Its protein is CASSRQGAYD. The whole CDR3 protein reads CASSRQGAYDYTF. The chain joins TRBV19 to TRBJ1-2; 10 nucleotides match TRBD1. The sequence runs out 3 residues before the end of the CDR3; the remainder is reconstructed from the germline J gene. From germline, CDR1 is LNHDA and CDR2 SQIVND (reference sequence). CDR3 length: 13 residues.

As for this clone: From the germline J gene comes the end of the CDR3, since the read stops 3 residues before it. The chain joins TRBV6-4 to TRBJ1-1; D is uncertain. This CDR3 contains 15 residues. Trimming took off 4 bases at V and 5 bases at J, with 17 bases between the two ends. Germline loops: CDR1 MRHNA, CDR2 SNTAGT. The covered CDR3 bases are TGTGCCAGCAGTGCCATGGAAGGAGGGCGAACTGAA. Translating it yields CASSAMEGGRTE. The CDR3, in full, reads CASSAMEGGRTEAFF.

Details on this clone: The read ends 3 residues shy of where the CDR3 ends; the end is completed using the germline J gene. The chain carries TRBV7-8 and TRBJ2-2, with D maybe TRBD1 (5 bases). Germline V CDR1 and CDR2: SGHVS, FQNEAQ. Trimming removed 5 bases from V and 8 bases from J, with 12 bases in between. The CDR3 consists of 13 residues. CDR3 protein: CASSQGTHGELFF. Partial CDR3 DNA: TGTGCCAGCAGCCAGGGAACACATGGGGAG.

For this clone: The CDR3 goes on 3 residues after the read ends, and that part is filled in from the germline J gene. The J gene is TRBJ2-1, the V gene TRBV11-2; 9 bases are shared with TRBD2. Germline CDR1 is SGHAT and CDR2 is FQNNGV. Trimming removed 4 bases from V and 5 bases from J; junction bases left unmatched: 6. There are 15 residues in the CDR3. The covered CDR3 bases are TGTGCCAGCAGCTCCCTAGCGGGACGAGACAATGAG. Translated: CASSSLAGRDNE. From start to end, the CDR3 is CASSSLAGRDNEQFF.

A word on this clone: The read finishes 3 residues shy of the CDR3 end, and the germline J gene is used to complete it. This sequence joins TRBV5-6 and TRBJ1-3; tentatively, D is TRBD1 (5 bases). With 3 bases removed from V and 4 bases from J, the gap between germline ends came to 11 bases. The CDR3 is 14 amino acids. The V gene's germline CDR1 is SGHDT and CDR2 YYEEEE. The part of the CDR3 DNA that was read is TGTGCCAGCAGCTCACAGGCGGCGGGAAACACC. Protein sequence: CASSSQAAGNT. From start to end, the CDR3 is CASSSQAAGNTIYF.